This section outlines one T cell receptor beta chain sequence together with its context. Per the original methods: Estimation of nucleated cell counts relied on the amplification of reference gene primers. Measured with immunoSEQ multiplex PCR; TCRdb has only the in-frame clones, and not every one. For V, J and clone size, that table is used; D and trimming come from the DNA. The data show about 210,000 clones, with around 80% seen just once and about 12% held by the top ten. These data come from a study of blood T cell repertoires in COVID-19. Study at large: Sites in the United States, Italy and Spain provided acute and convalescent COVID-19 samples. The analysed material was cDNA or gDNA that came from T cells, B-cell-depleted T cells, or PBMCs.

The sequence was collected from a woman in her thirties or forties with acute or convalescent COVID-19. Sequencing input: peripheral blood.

CDR3 in DNA: TGTGCCAGCAGTCCTACAGGGGTCGAGCAGTACTTC. This codes for CASSPTGVEQYF. The V call is TRBV12-3 or TRBV12-4, the J call TRBJ2-7, with 7 bases identical to TRBD1. The CDR3 extends over 12 amino acids. J lost 6 bases, V lost 5 bases, and 4 bases had no gene match.